This TCR beta chain stems from a study of shared clonotypes between healthy human individuals. Positive CCR7 selection of CD45RO-negative cells yielded the naive CD8 cells, and terminally differentiated effector memory CD45RA+ cells were excluded. Profiled with immunoSEQ multiplex PCR; TCRdb holds only in-frame clones, not every one. The sample yields some 740,000 clones, nearly 95% seen once. V gave up 0 bases and J gave up 5 bases; unmatched junction bases: 10. The germline CDR1 and CDR2 sequences are MNHNY and SVGAGI (reference sequence). The CDR3 spans 16 residues. The clonotype originates from a man aged 25-45 years in good health. Sequencing was carried out using naive CD8+ T cells sorted from blood. The V gene is TRBV6-6, the J gene TRBJ2-7; 7 bases map to TRBD2. CDR3 nucleotides: TGTGCCAGCAGTTACTCGAATCAGGGAGGGTCCAACGAGCAGTACTTC. This encodes CASSYSNQGGSNEQYF.